Listed below are T cell receptor beta chains from one sample, sequenced in a study of CD8+CD57+ T cells in acquired aplastic anemia. TCRdb reprocessed the reads via MiXCR and lists one record per CDR3 protein. Among roughly 180,000 distinct CDR3 sequences listed, more than 60% were seen once. Source material: sorted CD4+, CD8+, or CD8+CD57+ T cells (not recorded which) from PBMCs. These receptors all come from a human donor with aplastic anemia. Both conserved end residues are part of each CDR3. D genes are given only for firm matches. Clone size appears in some rows only: once, few, many, or a class for an expanded clone.

v_gene	j_gene	abundance	d_gene	CDR3nt	CDR3aa
TRBV10-3	TRBJ1-6	-	-	TGTGCCATCACCGACACCCAGTCGCGCAATTCACCCCTCCACTTT	CAITDTQSRNSPLHF
TRBV2	TRBJ1-4	-	TRBD1	TGTGCCAGCAGTGAACAGGGGACAGCTTACAATGAAAAACCGTTTTTT	CASSEQGTAYNEKPFF
TRBV18	TRBJ1-1	-	-	TGTGCCAGCTCACCAACACGGGAACCCCTAAACACTGAAGCTTTCTTT	CASSPTREPLNTEAFF
TRBV7-8	TRBJ2-5	-	TRBD2	TGTGCCAGCAGCTTAGACCCCCTAGCGGGGGGGCTACAAGAGACCCAGTACTTC	CASSLDPLAGGLQETQYF
TRBV19	TRBJ2-1	-	-	TGTGCCAGTAGTATTTCAGTTCAGGGCCCGGAGCAGTTCTTC	CASSISVQGPEQFF
TRBV2	TRBJ2-3	-	TRBD2	TGTGCCAGCAGTGATGCAGGCGGGAGCGCAGATACGCAGTATTTT	CASSDAGGSADTQYF
TRBV27	TRBJ2-1	few	TRBD1	TGTGCCAGCAGCCCCTCGGGAGACAGGGGTCTCAATGAGCAGTTCTTC	CASSPSGDRGLNEQFF
TRBV7-9	TRBJ1-6	-	-	TGTGCCAGCAGCCCCGGGGGGATGGGTGTGCGTTCACCCCTCCACTTT	CASSPGGMGVRSPLHF
TRBV7-2	TRBJ1-6	-	-	TGTGCCAGCAGCCCTAGCTATAATTCACCCCTCCACTTT	CASSPSYNSPLHF
TRBV10-3	TRBJ1-4	-	-	TGTGCCATCAGTGAAACGGGTATTGAAAAACTGTTTTTT	CAISETGIEKLFF
TRBV20-1	TRBJ2-7	-	TRBD2	TGCAGTGCTAGCTTAGCGGGGGGATCAAGCTCCTACGAGCAGTACTTC	CSASLAGGSSSYEQYF
TRBV2	TRBJ2-2	once	TRBD2	TGTGCCAGCAGCACAACTAGCGGGGGGATTGCCAGCACCGGGGAGCTGTTTTTT	CASSTTSGGIASTGELFF
TRBV20-1	TRBJ2-1	many	TRBD1	TGCAGTGCTAGAGGGGACAGCAACAATGAGCAGTTCTTC	CSARGDSNNEQFF
TRBV19	TRBJ1-2	-	-	TGTGCCAGTAAAGCTCCAGGGGCTAACTATGGCTACACCTTC	CASKAPGANYGYTF
TRBV7-4	TRBJ2-1	-	TRBD1	TGTGCCAGCAGCCCACAGGGGGACATGGCCCTCAATGAGCAGTTCTTC	CASSPQGDMALNEQFF
TRBV2	TRBJ1-2	-	-	TGTGCCAGCAGTGAGGAGAGCAGAGCTTCTAACTATGGCTACACCTTC	CASSEESRASNYGYTF
TRBV6-4	TRBJ1-1	few	-	TGTGCCAGCAGTGCCAGGGAGAACACTGAAGCTTTCTTT	CASSARENTEAFF
TRBV27	TRBJ1-5	-	-	TGTGCCAGCACTCCCACAGGGCATAACAATCAGCCCCAGCATTTT	CASTPTGHNNQPQHF
TRBV24-1	TRBJ1-5	-	-	TGTGCCACCAGTGATTACAGGGATCAGCCCCAGCATTTT	CATSDYRDQPQHF
TRBV24-1	TRBJ2-5	few	-	TGTGCCACCAGCAAAGGGGGCCAAGAGACCCAGTACTTC	CATSKGGQETQYF
TRBV24-1	TRBJ2-3	few	-	TGTGCCACCAGTGATTCAGGCGTCGGCACAGATACGCAGTATTTT	CATSDSGVGTDTQYF
TRBV20-1	TRBJ1-2	few	-	TGCAGTGCTAGAGCTCCGGGACCCATCTATGGCTACACCTTC	CSARAPGPIYGYTF
TRBV9	TRBJ2-7	-	-	TGTGCCAGCAGCGTAGTAGCGAACTCCTACGAGCAGTACTTC	CASSVVANSYEQYF
TRBV2	TRBJ1-1	-	-	TGTGCCAGCAGTGAAGGGGCAGACTTGAACACTGGAGCTTTCTTT	CASSEGADLNTGAFF
TRBV7-9	TRBJ2-2	-	TRBD2	TGTGCCAGCAGCGTAGCGGGACTAGCGGTTACCGGGGAGCTGTTTTTT	CASSVAGLAVTGELFF
TRBV19	TRBJ2-4	-	TRBD1	TGTGCCACAATCGGGACAGCGTTCCCCAGCATTCAGTACTTC	CATIGTAFPSIQYF
TRBV5-6	TRBJ1-1	-	-	TGTGCCAGCAGCTCCCCCCGCCGGGAGAGGGTGAACACTGAAGCTTTCTTT	CASSSPRRERVNTEAFF
TRBV5-1	TRBJ2-7	many	TRBD1	TGCGCCAGCAGCTTCGACAGGGTCCACGAGCAGTACTTC	CASSFDRVHEQYF
TRBV15	TRBJ2-3	few	TRBD2	TGTGCCACCAGCCTAACGGGGACTAGCGGGAGAACAGATACGCAGTATTTT	CATSLTGTSGRTDTQYF
TRBV12-3/TRBV12-4	TRBJ1-2	-	TRBD1	TGTGCCAGCAGCCCCTCCGGGACAGGGGGCTACTATGGCTACACCTTC	CASSPSGTGGYYGYTF
TRBV7-3	TRBJ2-1	once	TRBD2	TGTGCCAGCAGCTTAGCGGCTAGCGGGAGTACGGAGCAGTTCTTC	CASSLAASGSTEQFF
TRBV12-3/TRBV12-4	TRBJ2-2	-	-	TGTGCCAGCAGTAATCGCGGGAAAGGCGACACCGGGGAGCTGTTTTTT	CASSNRGKGDTGELFF
TRBV20-1	TRBJ2-7	-	TRBD2	TGCAGTGCTCGAAGCGGGAAAGGGACCTACGAGCAGTACTTC	CSARSGKGTYEQYF
TRBV6-1	TRBJ2-7	-	TRBD1	TGTGCCAGCCAATGGACGGACAGGGCTGGGGAGCAGTACTTC	CASQWTDRAGEQYF
TRBV6-6	TRBJ1-2	once	-	TGTGCCAGCAGTTGGGGACTAGCGGGGGGCACCTTC	CASSWGLAGGTF
TRBV19	TRBJ1-3	-	-	TGTGCCAGTAGTCATAGAAGCTCTGGAAACACCATATATTTT	CASSHRSSGNTIYF
TRBV6-1	TRBJ2-1	many	TRBD2	TGTGCCAGCAGTGAGACTAGCGGGGACTACAATGAGCAGTTCTTC	CASSETSGDYNEQFF